This TCR beta chain appears in the sequencing data of a study of blood T cell repertoires in COVID-19. As for the study in general: T cells, B-cell-depleted T cells, or PBMCs provided the cDNA or gDNA that served as material.

Participant age was roughly 18 to 100 years, and participants resided in about 25 US areas. Cohort 3 donors counted as recovered after two negative PCRs, clearance, or resolved symptoms. The V gene's germline CDR1 is MDHEN and CDR2 SYDVKM. CDR3 length: 15 amino acids. J was trimmed by 8 bases and V by 3 bases; bases with no gene match: 7. The authors' processing: Estimated nucleated cell counts came from reference gene primer amplification. Data came from immunoSEQ multiplex PCR; TCRdb stores just in-frame clones and leaves some out. For V, J and clone size, that table is used; D and trimming come from the DNA. In the table there are around 200,000 clones, about 88% of which are singletons. This clone has only one observation.

This rearrangement joins TRBV28 to TRBJ1-4, with 9 bases that match TRBD1. Specimen: PBMCs or T cells enriched from blood (not recorded which). The TCR originated in a woman aged 18 to 35 who had recovered from COVID-19. The CDR3 region is CASSLGDRVGEKLFF. Written as DNA, the CDR3 is TGTGCCAGCAGTTTGGGGGACAGGGTTGGAGAAAAACTGTTTTTT.